This record covers a single TCR beta chain. Its antigen is currently unknown. There are 14 residues in the CDR3. Trimming took off 1 base at V and 8 bases at J, with 12 bases between the two ends. Germline V gene data show CDR1 as SGHAT and CDR2 as FQNNGV. Sequenced by immunoSEQ multiplex PCR; TCRdb stores in-frame clones only, minus some. The table includes 5,000 to 7,500 clones, approximately 71% detected once. The record originates from a study of tumor-infiltrating lymphocytes in localized non-small cell lung cancer. The study's findings and limits: Only some patients had TCR sequencing, depending on available tissue.

The sequence came from a human donor with non-small cell lung cancer. The chain uses TRBV11-2 and TRBJ1-3; D call uncertain. The source material was lung tumor tissue. In nucleotides, the CDR3 is TGTGCCAGCAGCTTAGGAGTGTCAAGAGACACCATATATTTT. It codes for CASSLGVSRDTIYF.